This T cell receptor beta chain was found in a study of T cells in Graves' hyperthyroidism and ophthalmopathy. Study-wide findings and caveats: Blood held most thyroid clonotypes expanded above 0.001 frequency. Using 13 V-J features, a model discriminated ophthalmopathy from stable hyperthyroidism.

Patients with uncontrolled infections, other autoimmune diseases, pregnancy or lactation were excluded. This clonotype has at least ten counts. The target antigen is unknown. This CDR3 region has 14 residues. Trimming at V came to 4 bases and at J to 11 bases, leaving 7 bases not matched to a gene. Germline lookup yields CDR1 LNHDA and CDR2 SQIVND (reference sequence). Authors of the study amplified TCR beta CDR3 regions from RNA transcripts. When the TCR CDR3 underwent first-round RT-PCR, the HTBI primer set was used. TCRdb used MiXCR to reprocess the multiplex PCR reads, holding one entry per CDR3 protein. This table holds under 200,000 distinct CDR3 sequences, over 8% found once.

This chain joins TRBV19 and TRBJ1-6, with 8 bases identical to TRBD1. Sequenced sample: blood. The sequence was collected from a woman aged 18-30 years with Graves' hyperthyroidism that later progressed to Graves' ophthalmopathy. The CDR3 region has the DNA TGTGCCAGTAGTACTACGACAGGGGTAACACCCCTCCACTTT. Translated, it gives CASSTTTGVTPLHF.